The 15 T cell receptor beta chains below come from one sample, sequenced in a study of yellow fever vaccine responses in identical twins listed by TCRdb under 2018. Library generation was performed with RT-PCR. Sequencing took place on an Illumina HiSeq 2500. Using fastp trimming at Q25 and MiXCR clonotype assembly, TCRdb reanalyzed the public sequencing data and kept in-frame beta chains. Under each unique CDR3 protein, matching rows form one entry showing the most common genes and DNA. Counted in this sample were some 35,000 distinct CDR3 sequences; less than 70% of them appeared once. 4.5% of the sample is taken by the ten largest. Sequenced here: T cells from blood (PBMCs), unsorted or a sorted subset (not recorded which), sampled before or after yellow fever vaccination (not recorded which). These receptors were taken from a woman in her late teens or twenties who received the yellow fever vaccine. Donor details come from another sample of the same person, matched by shared clones.

V usage is TRBV2 and J usage is TRBJ2-1, with TRBD1 matching over 8 bases. J was trimmed by 8 bases and V by 7 bases; bases with no gene match: 10. CDR1 is SNHLY and CDR2 is FYNNEI in the germline V gene. The CDR3 contains 14 residues. The CDR3 spells CASKGQGARDEQFF. The CDR3 DNA follows: TGTGCCAGCAAAGGACAGGGCGCTAGAGATGAGCAGTTCTTC.

This rearrangement joins TRBV4-1 to TRBJ1-1; possible D gene TRBD1, 6 bases. The V gene's germline CDR1 is MGHRA and CDR2 YSYEKL. This CDR3 region has 13 residues. With 4 bases removed from V and 8 bases from J, the gap between germline ends came to 14 bases. The CDR3 sequence is CASSPHSGTEAFF. The CDR3 nucleotides read TGCGCCAGCAGCCCCCATTCCGGGACAGAAGCTTTCTTT.

The chain recombines TRBV28 with TRBJ1-2; the match to TRBD1 covers 9 bases. Trimming took 5 bases from V and 2 from J; bases not matched to a gene: 3. CDR3 length: 14 amino acids. Germline assignment: CDR1 MDHEN and CDR2 SYDVKM. The CDR3 nucleotides read TGTGCCAGCAGTACCGGGACAGGGAACTATGGCTACACCTTC. Its protein product is CASSTGTGNYGYTF.

This CDR3 is CASSLVGGYNEQFF. CDR3 DNA: TGTGCCAGCAGCTTGGTAGGGGGATACAATGAGCAGTTCTTC. V and J are TRBV5-5 and TRBJ2-1; possibly TRBD1 for D (6 bases). Germline CDR1 reads SGHKS; CDR2 reads YYEKEE (reference sequence). The ends were cut back, 0 bases at V and 4 bases at J, with 8 bases in the middle. The CDR3 covers 14 residues.

This clonotype was found a few times. The rearrangement links TRBV11-2 to TRBJ2-7, with a possible D match to TRBD1 (5 bases). This CDR3 has 15 residues. Germline V gene data show CDR1 as SGHAT and CDR2 as FQNNGV. V lost 5 bases and J lost 0, with 14 bases in between. The CDR3 protein is CASSPKIRDSYEQYF. The CDR3 coding sequence is TGTGCCAGCAGCCCTAAAATCAGGGACTCCTACGAGCAGTACTTC. The whole variable domain, remainder taken from reference TRBV11-2 and TRBJ2-7, is EAGVAQSPRYKIIEKRQSVAFWCNPISGHATLYWYQQILGQGPKLLIQFQNNGVVDDSQLPKDRFSAERLKGVDSTLKIQPAKLEDSAVYLCASSPKIRDSYEQYFGPGTRLTVT.

This chain's CDR3 is CASSDIFGDLIEAFF. CDR3 DNA: TGCGCCAGCAGTGATATATTTGGGGACCTCATTGAAGCTTTCTTT. The rearrangement uses TRBV10-2 and TRBJ1-1, with D tentatively TRBD1 (5 bases). Germline CDR1 reads WSHSY; CDR2 reads SAAADI. This CDR3 is 15 amino acids long. V was clipped by 3 bases and J by 7 bases, with 18 bases between them.

The genes are TRBV12-3 or TRBV12-4 and TRBJ2-1; 7 bases map to TRBD2. J gave up 7 bases and V 3 bases, and 6 bases lay outside the gene matches. This CDR3 has 14 residues. CDR3 nucleotide sequence: TGTGCCAGCAGTTTGGGGGGGAGCGGAAATGAGCAGTTCTTC. Protein sequence: CASSLGGSGNEQFF.

This clonotype is a singleton in its sample. The V gene is TRBV10-3, the J gene TRBJ1-2; D gene uncertain. V lost 2 bases and J 1 base, leaving 5 bases between the germline ends. The CDR3 consists of 13 residues. Looked up from germline, CDR1 is ENHRY and CDR2 is SYGVKD. CDR3 in DNA: TGTGCCATCAGTGAGACAGTTAACTATGGCTACACCTTC. It codes for CAISETVNYGYTF.

The chain recombines TRBV5-1 with TRBJ1-2, with D unresolved. Germline CDR1 reads SGHRS; CDR2 reads YFSETQ. Trimming took 0 bases from V and 7 from J, leaving 16 bases between them. The CDR3 has 15 amino acids. The CDR3, as DNA: TGCGCCAGCAGCTTGGGGGCCCCGCCGGGAGGTGGCTACACCTTC. It specifies CASSLGAPPGGGYTF.

This chain links TRBV18 with TRBJ2-7; 7 bases match TRBD1. J lost 2 bases, V lost 3 bases, and 4 bases had no gene match. This CDR3 region has 14 residues. Germline lookup yields CDR1 KGHSH and CDR2 LQKENI. The chain's CDR3 is CASSPRDSPYEQYV. The CDR3 nucleotides read TGTGCCAGCTCACCTAGGGACAGTCCCTACGAGCAGTACGTC.

The chain joins TRBV28 to TRBJ2-7, with 14 bases matching TRBD2. The CDR3 sequence is 15 residues long. V dropped 4 bases and J dropped 5; count of bases not matched to a gene: 4. Germline V lookup: CDR1 MDHEN, CDR2 SYDVKM. The CDR3 nucleotides read TGTGCCAGCAGTTCCCGGACTAGCGGGAGGAACGAGCAGTACTTC. It yields the protein CASSSRTSGRNEQYF.

This chain connects TRBV10-1 to TRBJ2-3; no firm D call. Germline V gene lookup returns CDR1 WNHNN and CDR2 SYGVQD (reference sequence). The CDR3 consists of 14 residues. Trimming removed 1 base at V and 2 bases at J, with 7 bases between. The CDR3 DNA is TGCGCCAGCAGTGAGTTGGACCCCACAGATACGCAGTATTTT. Amino acid sequence: CASSELDPTDTQYF.

For the CDR3, the DNA is TGCGCCAGCAGCCAAGGATCGAGCGGGAGAGCACCCTTGGAGACCCAGTACTTC. Translating gives CASSQGSSGRAPLETQYF. The chain carries TRBV4-1 and TRBJ2-5, with 8 bases aligning to TRBD2. This CDR3 is 18 amino acids long. Germline loops: CDR1 MGHRA, CDR2 YSYEKL. V lost 1 base to trimming and J lost 5 bases; unmatched junction nucleotides: 15.

The rearrangement links TRBV11-1 to TRBJ2-5; 7 bases match TRBD2. J gave up 2 bases and V 8 bases, and 11 bases lay outside the gene matches. Per the germline V gene, CDR1 is SGHAT and CDR2 is FQDESV (reference sequence). The CDR3 is 15 residues long. CDR3 protein: CASARRGSVQETQYF. The CDR3 nucleotides are TGTGCCAGCGCTCGGCGGGGGTCGGTACAAGAGACCCAGTACTTC.

CDR3 nucleotide sequence: TGTGCCAGCAGTGAAGCGTGGGGTAGCGGGAGGGCGGTTGAGCAGTTCTTC. This translates into CASSEAWGSGRAVEQFF. The V call is TRBV2, the J call TRBJ2-1; 11 bases agree with TRBD2. V shed 0 bases, J shed 9 bases, and the junction held 10 bases outside the gene matches. Germline-derived CDR1 and CDR2 are SNHLY and FYNNEI. This CDR3 comprises 17 residues. Variable domain in full (rest from reference TRBV2 and TRBJ2-1): EPEVTQTPSHQVTQMGQEVILRCVPISNHLYFYWYRQILGQKVEFLVSFYNNEISEKSEIFDDQFSVERPDGSNFTLKIRSTKLEDSAMYFCASSEAWGSGRAVEQFFGPGTRLTVL.